The present TCR beta chain was sequenced within a study of blood T cell repertoires in COVID-19. Some clones are missing from TCRdb's copy, which holds only in-frame ones; the method was immunoSEQ multiplex PCR. The repertoire has about 210,000 clones, around nine tenths of them found once; the top ten carry 5.5% to 8%. This CDR3 region has 14 residues. Germline-derived CDR1 and CDR2 are SGHTA and FQGNSA. V was clipped by 2 bases and J by 1 base, with 9 bases between them. The sequenced material came from peripheral blood. This sequence joins TRBV7-2 and TRBJ2-7; D call uncertain. The clonotype was recovered from a man in his fifties or sixties who had recovered from COVID-19. CDR3 residues: CASSLRQASYEQYF. DNA of the CDR3: TGTGCCAGCAGCTTACGGCAGGCTTCCTACGAGCAGTACTTC.